These 32 T cell receptor beta chains were sequenced from one sample in a study of T cell repertoires in cytomegalovirus infection. TCRdb fed the reads into MiXCR, producing one record per CDR3 protein. The sample lists around 71,000 distinct CDR3 sequences, roughly 20% occurring once. No antigen has been identified for these receptors. The sample consisted of CD8+ T cells from cultured PBMCs, taken from culture after CMV antigen stimulation. The receptors derive from a human donor in good health (CMV status not recorded). Some clones in this sample may be carry-over from other donors' samples.

The chain is built from TRBV11-2 and TRBJ1-1; D uncertain. Germline-derived CDR1 and CDR2 are SGHAT and FQNNGV. This CDR3 spans 14 amino acids. With 1 base removed from V and 1 base from J, the gap between germline ends came to 7 bases. In DNA form, the CDR3 reads TGTGCCAGCAGCTTAGTCTACAAGAACACTGAAGCTTTCTTT. Translating gives CASSLVYKNTEAFF.

The V gene is TRBV7-9, the J gene TRBJ2-1, with 13 nucleotides matching TRBD2. The CDR3 sequence is 15 residues long. V lost 5 bases, J lost 9 bases, and 7 bases stayed unmatched. The germline V gene encodes CDR1 SEHNR and CDR2 FQNEAQ (reference sequence). CDR3 region: CASSPGLAGTGEQFF. The CDR3 nucleotides read TGTGCCAGCAGCCCGGGACTAGCGGGGACGGGTGAGCAGTTCTTC. Full variable domain (missing parts from reference TRBV7-9 and TRBJ2-1): DTGVSQNPRHKITKRGQNVTFRCDPISEHNRLYWYRQTLGQGPEFLTYFQNEAQLEKSRLLSDRFSAERPKGSFSTLEIQRTEQGDSAMYLCASSPGLAGTGEQFFGPGTRLTVL.

This clonotype was found a few times. V gene TRBV7-6 combines with J gene TRBJ1-3, with a weak D call TRBD1 (5 bases). CDR3 length equals 19 residues. Germline V gene data show CDR1 as SGHVS and CDR2 as FNYEAQ. V dropped 2 bases and J dropped 1 base, with 21 bases sitting between them. CDR3 in amino acids: CASSLFGNTRQLSGNTIYF. DNA of the CDR3: TGTGCCAGCAGCTTATTTGGCAACACTAGACAGTTATCTGGAAACACCATATATTTT.

This clonotype has only a few counts. The rearrangement uses TRBV7-2 and TRBJ2-1; D perhaps matches TRBD2 (6 bases). Germline lookup yields CDR1 SGHTA and CDR2 FQGNSA. CDR3 length equals 12 residues. The germline V and J ends were trimmed by 0 bases and 15 bases, with 12 bases remaining between them. In DNA, the CDR3 is TGTGCCAGCAGCTTAGCGAGGGAGGAAGCGTTCTTC. Amino acid sequence: CASSLAREEAFF.

The table lists this clonotype with a few counts. The gene calls are TRBV7-9 and TRBJ1-1, with TRBD1 as a possible D gene (5 bases). This CDR3 region has 13 residues. Germline loops: CDR1 SEHNR, CDR2 FQNEAQ (reference sequence). Trimming shortened V by 8 bases and J by 1 base, and 11 bases separated the two germline ends. As DNA, the CDR3 is TGTGCCAGCCGCGTGGGACCGAACACTGAAGCTTTCTTT. Amino acids: CASRVGPNTEAFF.

This clonotype was seen repeatedly, ten times or more. The chain uses TRBV9 and TRBJ2-3; TRBD2 agrees at 13 bases. Unmatched junction bases numbered 2, after V lost 0 bases and J lost 4 bases. Germline loops: CDR1 SGDLS, CDR2 YYNGEE. CDR3 size: 16 residues. The CDR3 nucleotides read TGTGCCAGCAGCGTAGGAACTAGCGGGGGGGCAGATACGCAGTATTTT. It translates to CASSVGTSGGADTQYF.

This clonotype has more than one count but fewer than ten. This sequence joins TRBV12-5 and TRBJ2-2; D gene uncertain. Germline V lookup: CDR1 LGHNT, CDR2 FRNRAP. The ends were cut back, 2 bases at V and 0 bases at J, with 4 bases in the middle. The CDR3 is made up of 14 amino acids. CDR3 sequence (DNA): TGTGCTAGTGGTTTGAACCCGAACACCGGGGAGCTGTTTTTT. Its protein is CASGLNPNTGELFF.

CDR3 sequence (DNA): TGTGCCAGCAGTTCACCTAGCGAAAGCACAGATACGCAGTATTTT. Translating gives CASSSPSESTDTQYF. J is TRBJ2-3 and V is TRBV12-3 or TRBV12-4; tentative D call: TRBD2 (6 bases). The V end was cut by 4 bases, the J end by 0 bases, with 11 bases between. The CDR3 has 15 residues.

This clonotype was observed a few times. This sequence joins TRBV6-5 and TRBJ1-1; D might be TRBD1 (5 bases). V was cut by 5 bases and J by 1 base, with 11 bases left in between. The germline CDR1 and CDR2 sequences are MNHEY and SVGAGI. The CDR3 consists of 14 residues. The CDR3, as DNA: TGTGCCAGCAGTAGTGGACACCGGAACACTGAAGCTTTCTTT. Its translation: CASSSGHRNTEAFF.

This clonotype was detected only a few times. The genes are TRBV5-1 and TRBJ1-1; the match to TRBD1 covers 8 bases. Trimming took 4 bases from V and 1 from J; bases not matched to a gene: 3. The CDR3 has 14 residues. Germline CDR1 reads SGHRS; CDR2 reads YFSETQ. The CDR3 DNA is TGCGCCAGCAGCGCCGACAGGGGGAACACTGAAGCTTTCTTT. Its translation is CASSADRGNTEAFF.

The gene calls are TRBV4-1 and TRBJ2-7, with TRBD1 matching 7 bases. This CDR3 has 16 amino acids. Trimming took 1 base from V and 2 from J; bases not matched to a gene: 8. Germline V CDR1 and CDR2: MGHRA, YSYEKL. The CDR3 nucleotides read TGCGCCAGCAGCCAAGCCTCCGACAGGGTCACCTACGAGCAGTACTTC. This codes for CASSQASDRVTYEQYF.

This clonotype has a handful of counts. V is TRBV6-5 and J is TRBJ1-2; D perhaps matches TRBD1 (6 bases). The V end lost 6 bases, the J end lost 7 bases, and 21 bases lay between the germline ends. This CDR3 region has 15 residues. Germline CDR1 reads MNHEY; CDR2 reads SVGAGI. This chain's CDR3 is CASRQTGFFPSGYTF. The CDR3 nucleotides read TGTGCCAGCAGACAAACAGGGTTCTTTCCCTCTGGCTACACCTTC.

The gene calls are TRBV3-1 and TRBJ2-3; 10 nucleotides align to TRBD2. CDR3 length equals 16 residues. Germline CDR1 LGHDT, CDR2 YNNKEL (reference sequence). The V gene end was trimmed by 4 bases and the J gene end by 6 bases; junction bases not matched to a gene: 10. CDR3 in amino acids: CASSPLAGGNMDTQYF. Written as DNA, the CDR3 is TGTGCCAGCAGCCCCTTAGCGGGGGGTAATATGGATACGCAGTATTTT.

This chain links TRBV6-1 with TRBJ2-1; 8 nucleotides agree with TRBD1. J was trimmed by 7 bases and V by 11 bases; bases with no gene match: 7. Germline V gene lookup returns CDR1 MNHNS and CDR2 SASEGT. The CDR3 contains 12 residues. CDR3 in amino acids: CAADRGMNEQFF. The CDR3 DNA reads as TGTGCCGCAGACAGGGGAATGAATGAGCAGTTCTTC.

This clonotype was found a few times. The chain couples TRBV7-6 to TRBJ1-1; no clear D. This CDR3 region has 16 residues. Trimming removed 1 base from V and 1 base from J, with 13 bases in between. Germline CDR1 reads SGHVS; CDR2 reads FNYEAQ. The CDR3: CASSLVLPGQNTEAFF. CDR3 DNA: TGTGCCAGCAGCTTAGTCCTTCCTGGCCAGAACACTGAAGCTTTCTTT.

This clonotype has ten or more counts. In nucleotides, the CDR3 is TGCGCCAGCAGCCAAGATTGGGCGGGGGTGGAGACCCAGTACTTC. Translating it yields CASSQDWAGVETQYF. The rearrangement uses TRBV4-3 and TRBJ2-5; 7 bases agree with TRBD2. V trimming: 0 bases; J trimming: 5 bases; junction bases outside the gene matches: 6. CDR1 is LGHNA and CDR2 is YSLEER in the germline V gene. This CDR3 has 15 residues.

A few counts support this clonotype. The chain is built from TRBV7-8 and TRBJ2-7; TRBD1 might be the D (5 bases). Germline V gene data show CDR1 as SGHVS and CDR2 as FQNEAQ. V lost 6 bases and J lost 5, with 11 bases in between. The CDR3 is 12 residues long. CDR3 in DNA: TGTGCCAGCAGTTCCACAGGAAACGAGCAGTACTTC. Protein: CASSSTGNEQYF.

The chain carries TRBV25-1 and TRBJ2-1; 7 bases fit TRBD2. The CDR3 sequence is 15 residues long. Germline CDR1 MGHDK, CDR2 SYGVNS. The trim removed 0 bases at V and 6 bases at J, leaving 5 bases unmatched. CDR3 in amino acids: CASSEYTGGSNEQFF. The CDR3 region has the DNA TGTGCCAGCAGTGAATATACGGGCGGGAGCAATGAGCAGTTCTTC.

The gene calls are TRBV7-6 and TRBJ1-2; 12 bases are shared with TRBD1. This CDR3 is 17 amino acids long. Germline V gene data show CDR1 as SGHVS and CDR2 as FNYEAQ. V was pared by 1 base and J by 2 bases, with 5 bases of the junction left unmatched. The CDR3 nucleotides read TGTGCCAGCAGCTTAGAAGGGACAGGGGGCTGGAACTATGGCTACACCTTC. Protein product: CASSLEGTGGWNYGYTF.

This clonotype was seen a few times. The V gene is TRBV7-6, the J gene TRBJ2-7, with 10 bases aligning to TRBD1. Trimming took 2 bases from V and 7 from J; bases not matched to a gene: 11. CDR1 and CDR2 (germline): SGHVS, FNYEAQ. CDR3 length: 16 amino acids. This CDR3 reads CASSLYTGTGDGEQYF. The DNA of the CDR3 is TGTGCCAGCAGCTTATACACCGGGACAGGGGATGGGGAGCAGTACTTC. The whole variable domain, filled in from reference TRBV7-6 and TRBJ2-7, reads GAGVSQSPRYKVTKRGQDVALRCDPISGHVSLYWYRQALGQGPEFLTYFNYEAQQDKSGLPNDRFSAERPEGSISTLTIQRTEQRDSAMYRCASSLYTGTGDGEQYFGPGTRLTVT.

The V and J genes are TRBV27 and TRBJ2-3; D not resolved. The V gene lost 5 bases and the J gene lost 6 bases, with 12 bases spanning the gap. The CDR3 is 13 amino acids. Germline lookup yields CDR1 MNHEY and CDR2 SMNVEV (reference sequence). In nucleotides, the CDR3 is TGTGCCAGCAGTAGAAGGACCGCGGATACGCAGTATTTT. This sequence encodes CASSRRTADTQYF.

This clonotype appeared a few times. This chain joins TRBV10-3 and TRBJ1-5; TRBD1 might be the D (5 bases). The CDR3 spans 14 residues. V lost 2 bases and J lost 4, with 9 bases in between. Germline CDR1 reads ENHRY; CDR2 reads SYGVKD. The DNA for the CDR3 is TGTGCCATCAGTGAGGCGGGACTAAATCAGCCCCAGCATTTT. Protein product: CAISEAGLNQPQHF.

This clonotype was counted only a few times. The gene calls are TRBV12-3 or TRBV12-4 and TRBJ1-1, with D maybe TRBD1 (5 bases). This CDR3 has 15 residues. Trimming removed 5 bases at V and 5 bases at J, with 18 bases between. CDR3 in DNA: TGTGCCAGCAGTATGCGCCGGGACTCCTTGACTGAAGCTTTCTTT. It translates to CASSMRRDSLTEAFF.

V usage is TRBV7-9 and J usage is TRBJ1-1, with no clear D. CDR3 length: 13 residues. From germline, CDR1 is SEHNR and CDR2 FQNEAQ (reference sequence). Between the trimmed V and J ends, which lost 5 bases and 4 bases, there was a span of 11 bases. The CDR3 nucleotides read TGTGCCAGCAGCCTACCGCTGATCACTGAAGCTTTCTTT. It specifies CASSLPLITEAFF.

V gene TRBV12-3 or TRBV12-4 combines with J gene TRBJ1-5; D not certain. The CDR3 loop spans 13 amino acids. V dropped 3 bases and J dropped 1 base, with 4 bases sitting between them. Here the CDR3 DNA reads TGTGCCAGCAGTTTCCCCAGCAATCAGCCCCAGCATTTT. Translation gives CASSFPSNQPQHF.

This clonotype was counted at least ten times. The chain is built from TRBV12-3 or TRBV12-4 and TRBJ2-2; D remains ambiguous. Trimming removed 3 bases at V and 6 bases at J, with 2 bases between. The CDR3 covers 11 residues. CDR3 nucleotide sequence: TGTGCCAGCAGTTTTGCCGGGGAGCTGTTTTTT. Encoded protein: CASSFAGELFF.

The genes are TRBV5-8 and TRBJ2-5; D uncertain. Germline CDR1 SGHTS, CDR2 YDEGEE. Trimming shortened V by 0 bases and J by 7 bases, and 4 bases separated the two germline ends. This CDR3 region has 11 residues. The chain's CDR3 is CASSLVATQYF. The CDR3, as DNA: TGTGCCAGCAGCTTGGTCGCGACCCAGTACTTC.

The CDR3 spells CASSPGPRGYGYTF. CDR3 coding DNA: TGTGCCAGCAGCCCGGGGCCCAGGGGCTATGGCTACACCTTC. The rearrangement joins TRBV6-2 or TRBV6-3 to TRBJ1-2; TRBD1 might be the D (6 bases). CDR3 length: 14 amino acids. Trimming cost V 6 bases and J 4 bases, with 15 bases left between them. Germline CDR1 reads MNHEY; CDR2 reads SVGEGT.

J is TRBJ2-3 and V is TRBV4-1; 7 bases map to TRBD2. CDR1 is MGHRA, CDR2 YSYEKL, per germline. Losses at the gene ends were 1 base for V and 5 bases for J; bases not matched to a gene: 9. The length of the CDR3 is 16 residues. The CDR3 coding sequence is TGCGCCAGCAGCCAAGCCCAGGGAGGGATTGAAGATACGCAGTATTTT. Protein: CASSQAQGGIEDTQYF.

This clonotype appeared a few times. This chain uses TRBV29-1 with TRBJ1-1; no clear D gene. The ends were cut back, 3 bases at V and 4 bases at J, with 12 bases in the middle. Germline assignment: CDR1 SQVTM and CDR2 ANQGSEA. The CDR3 extends over 13 amino acids. In DNA, the CDR3 is TGCAGCGTTGAGAAGGGCAGTCCCACTGAAGCTTTCTTT. Its protein is CSVEKGSPTEAFF.

This clonotype turned up a few times. This chain uses TRBV12-3 or TRBV12-4 with TRBJ1-2; D remains ambiguous. The CDR3 has 14 residues. V gave up 5 bases and J gave up 10 bases, with 20 bases separating them. CDR3: CASSLVIYLGNYTF. In DNA, the CDR3 is TGTGCCAGCAGTCTTGTGATCTATTTGGGGAACTACACCTTC.

This clonotype was seen a few times. CDR3 loop: CASSPGYSGNTIYF. DNA for the CDR3: TGTGCCAGCAGTCCAGGGTACTCTGGAAACACCATATATTTT. The chain couples TRBV28 to TRBJ1-3, with D perhaps TRBD1 (5 bases). Germline V CDR1 and CDR2: MDHEN, SYDVKM. The CDR3 consists of 14 residues. Trimming took 5 bases from V and 0 from J, leaving 8 bases between them.